Listed here are 3 T cell receptor beta chains from one sample, sequenced in a study of T cell repertoires in cytomegalovirus infection. TCRdb independently ran MiXCR on the reads; one entry per CDR3 protein. The sample gives 500,000 to 600,000 distinct CDR3 sequences, approximately 15% of which show up once; 20% to 30% is in the top ten. Material: CD8+ T cells from PBMCs. The receptors derive from a human donor in good health (CMV status not recorded). Some clones in this sample may be carry-over from other donors' samples.

This clonotype was seen repeatedly, ten times or more. CDR3 region: CASKKQGDEQFF. In DNA, the CDR3 is TGTGCCAGTAAAAAACAGGGCGATGAGCAGTTCTTC. The rearrangement links TRBV7-2 to TRBJ2-1; D is possibly TRBD1 (6 bases). Trimming removed 9 bases from V and 8 bases from J, with 14 bases in between. The germline gives CDR1 SGHTA, CDR2 FQGNSA. The CDR3 runs 12 residues.

Ten or more counts support this clonotype. The chain carries TRBV7-9 and TRBJ2-3, with 8 nucleotides matching TRBD2. The CDR3 loop spans 16 amino acids. CDR1 and CDR2 (germline): SEHNR, FQNEAQ (reference sequence). Trimming removed 5 bases from V and 4 bases from J; junction bases left unmatched: 11. The CDR3 here is CASSPFAGGDADTQYF. CDR3 bases: TGTGCCAGCAGCCCCTTTGCGGGGGGTGATGCAGATACGCAGTATTTT.

The chain uses TRBV6-2 or TRBV6-3 and TRBJ1-1; no reliable D call. Trimming took off 6 bases at V and 3 bases at J, with 11 bases between the two ends. This CDR3 has 13 amino acids. Germline CDR1 and CDR2: MNHEY and SVGEGT. DNA for the CDR3: TGTGCCAGCAGGGCGCAAGAGTACACTGAAGCTTTCTTT. It yields the protein CASRAQEYTEAFF.